Following are 6 T cell receptor beta chains from one sample sequenced in a study of blood T cell repertoires in COVID-19. Repertoires were generated with immunoSEQ multiplex PCR, while TCRdb's copy carries only in-frame clones and drops some. The table has hundreds of thousands of clones, 85% to 90% seen once. The material sequenced was peripheral blood. The receptor set was obtained from a man younger than 35 with COVID-19, enrolled during active disease.

The chain uses TRBV6-6 and TRBJ2-3, with 8 bases fitting TRBD2. Germline CDR1 MNHNY, CDR2 SVGAGI (reference sequence). Germline trimming cut 6 bases from V and 3 bases from J; bases unmatched to any gene: 11. CDR3 size: 16 residues. The CDR3 region has the DNA TGTGCCAGCAGAGACGGGTCGGGAGGGATAACAGATACGCAGTATTTT. It codes for CASRDGSGGITDTQYF.

This chain links TRBV5-4 with TRBJ1-1; D is undetermined. The CDR3 is made up of 15 amino acids. V lost 0 bases to trimming and J lost 1 base, with 10 bases between them. Germline CDR1 reads SGHNT; CDR2 reads YYREEE (reference sequence). The CDR3 protein is CASSLVTASNTEAFF. Written as DNA, the CDR3 is TGTGCCAGCAGCTTGGTCACAGCCTCGAACACTGAAGCTTTCTTT.

The chain joins TRBV11-3 to TRBJ2-1; D is unresolved. V was clipped by 0 bases and J by 1 base, with 4 bases between them. Germline CDR1 is SGHNT and CDR2 is YENEEA. There are 14 residues in the CDR3. The CDR3 loop reads CASSLDPSYNEQFF. In DNA, the CDR3 is TGTGCCAGCAGCTTAGACCCATCCTACAATGAGCAGTTCTTC.

The CDR3 bases are TGCAGCGTCGCCGTCACTGAAGAGACCCAGTACTTC. Translation: CSVAVTEETQYF. The rearrangement uses TRBV29-1 and TRBJ2-5; no definite D call. The CDR3 contains 12 residues. The V gene's germline CDR1 is SQVTM and CDR2 ANQGSEA. With 6 bases removed from V and 3 bases from J, the gap between germline ends came to 11 bases.

This clone has only a few counts. This chain uses TRBV2 with TRBJ1-4, with 8 bases that match TRBD1. This CDR3 is 15 amino acids long. Losses at the gene ends were 7 bases for V and 2 bases for J; bases not matched to a gene: 6. CDR1 and CDR2 (germline): SNHLY, FYNNEI. In DNA, the CDR3 is TGTGCCAGCATCCTCGACAGGGGTACTAATGAAAAACTGTTTTTT. Translation: CASILDRGTNEKLFF.

The V call is TRBV27, the J call TRBJ2-6; 10 bases are shared with TRBD1. The germline V gene has CDR1 MNHEY and CDR2 SMNVEV (reference sequence). CDR3 length: 18 residues. V was clipped by 5 bases and J by 2 bases; unmatched bases: 9. Here the CDR3 DNA reads TGTGCCAGCAGTACCTCCGGACAGGGGGTTACTGGGGCCAACGTCCTGACTTTC. This encodes CASSTSGQGVTGANVLTF.